The present TCR beta chain was sequenced within a study of cytomegalovirus exposure and HLA in healthy donors. Remarks on this clone: Its matching antigen is unknown.

Findings and caveats of the study: Reports showed the classifier diagnosing cytomegalovirus status with high specificity and sensitivity. Later, an analysis found that TCR clusters from the first cohort tended to co-occur in the 120 validation repertoires.

The CDR3 has 10 residues. V was pared by 4 bases and J by 7 bases, with 7 bases between. Per germline, CDR1 SQVTM and CDR2 ANQGSEA. Profiled with immunoSEQ multiplex PCR; TCRdb holds only in-frame clones, not every one. The sample has about 260,000 clones, 90% seen once. Separation from the 666-subject first cohort characterized the approximately 120-subject validation cohort, to which the donors belonged. This TCR was recovered from a woman aged 25 to 39 in good health and CMV-seronegative. The sequencing input was PBMCs. The rearrangement joins TRBV29-1 to TRBJ1-1; D gene unclear. DNA of the CDR3: TGCAGCGTTGTTCGGGTTGAAGCTTTCTTT. It yields the protein CSVVRVEAFF.